What follows describes a single T cell receptor beta chain. Its specificity is unknown. This sample stems from a study of T-cell reconstitution after alpha-beta-depleted transplantation in children. Study-level results: From newly produced T cells came most of the T-cell counts and diversity one year after transplant.

TCRbeta library construction was performed incorporating unique molecular identifiers. MiXCR, applied by TCRdb to the PCR reads, yields one record per CDR3 protein. The repertoire has roughly 790,000 distinct CDR3 sequences, approximately 15% of them found once; the top ten carry just under 5%. Germline V gene data show CDR1 as LNHNV and CDR2 as YYDKDF (reference sequence). The CDR3 is 14 residues long. Trimming took off 0 bases at V and 1 base at J, with 6 bases between the two ends. The TCR originated in a male patient aged 10-17 years who had a stem cell transplant for acute lymphoblastic leukemia, so the T cells may come from the graft donor. The chain combines TRBV15 with TRBJ1-1; weak D call: TRBD1 (5 bases). This specimen consisted of PBMCs, mostly from graft donor cells, obtained 360 days after TCRalphabeta/CD19-depleted stem cell transplant. The CDR3 bases are TGTGCCACCAGCAGAGAGACAGAGAACACTGAAGCTTTCTTT. This translates into CATSRETENTEAFF.